This T cell receptor beta chain came from a study of T cell responses to AZD1222 COVID-19 vaccine. Study in general: Pooling of second doses given at about 4 or about 12 weeks was done. Findings and caveats of the study: Of the AZD1222 recipients, only five to seven were seropositive at baseline. Reportedly, close to half of spike-specific TCRs are directed against unmutated variant regions. The study found Spike-specific TCR breadth and depth rose after two AZD1222 doses.

Regarding this clone: Its target is not known.

In germline, CDR1 is MNHNS, CDR2 SASEGT. There are 14 residues in the CDR3. The V end was cut by 0 bases, the J end by 7 bases, with 12 bases between. Sequencing was performed with immunoSEQ multiplex PCR; in TCRdb, only in-frame clones are kept and a portion is missing. The data hold 100,000 to 130,000 clones, with approximately 86% observed a single time. The receptor was isolated from an adult in good health. V usage is TRBV6-1 and J usage is TRBJ1-1; TRBD1 is a possible D gene (5 bases). The sample here was peripheral blood, taken on day 0 of AZD1222 vaccination. The CDR3 region is CASSEAGETNEAFF. The CDR3, as DNA: TGTGCCAGCAGTGAAGCAGGGGAAACGAATGAAGCTTTCTTT.